This is a list of T cell receptor beta chains from one sample in a study of tumor and adjacent non-tumor tissue in lung cancer. TCRdb redid the calling of the multiplex PCR reads with MiXCR, one entry per CDR3 protein. The data contain 60,000 or so distinct CDR3 sequences, 61% of them seen just once; the ten biggest clones take up more than 30%. The sample was distant non-tumor lung tissue. The receptors were gathered from a man aged 70 or older with non-small cell lung cancer. CDR3s include the opening cysteine and the closing phenylalanine or tryptophan. Each record gives: CDR3 protein, V gene, J gene.

CDR3 protein: CASSQPESWGIAGELFF; V gene: TRBV6-5; J gene: TRBJ2-2
CDR3 protein: CSAREWDEAYKQYF; V gene: TRBV20-1; J gene: TRBJ2-7
CDR3 protein: CASSRGNSREQYF; V gene: TRBV3-1; J gene: TRBJ2-7
CDR3 protein: CASTLMGGTEQYF; V gene: TRBV6-5; J gene: TRBJ2-7
CDR3 protein: CTSSETSGHNEQFF; V gene: TRBV10-2; J gene: TRBJ2-1
CDR3 protein: CASRGQGASYEQYF; V gene: TRBV25-1; J gene: TRBJ2-7
CDR3 protein: CAIRLATNEQFF; V gene: TRBV10-3; J gene: TRBJ2-1
CDR3 protein: CASSLHGDTQYF; V gene: TRBV11-2; J gene: TRBJ2-3
CDR3 protein: CTSSDHLGGTGTGELFF; V gene: TRBV12-3/TRBV12-4; J gene: TRBJ2-2
CDR3 protein: CASSLGFYEQCF; V gene: TRBV12-3/TRBV12-4; J gene: TRBJ2-7
CDR3 protein: CARIPLLTDTQCF; V gene: TRBV11-2; J gene: TRBJ2-3
CDR3 protein: CAWSVGREGSPLHF; V gene: TRBV30; J gene: TRBJ1-6
CDR3 protein: CANSPGVLREQNF; V gene: TRBV4-2; J gene: TRBJ2-7
CDR3 protein: CASSPGTGQSSYNSPLHF; V gene: TRBV7-9; J gene: TRBJ1-6